The 27 T cell receptor beta chains in this list originate from one sample, sequenced in a study of T cells after yellow fever vaccination. One entry per CDR3 protein results from TCRdb running MiXCR on the 5' RACE reads. The sample carries 45,000 to 60,000 distinct CDR3 sequences, 6.6% recorded once. This specimen was CD8+ T cells not binding an NS4B(214-222) dextramer, sorted from PBMCs, taken 35 to 50 days after the first yellow fever vaccination. These receptors were collected from a young man who received the YFV17D yellow fever vaccine.

This chain joins TRBV14 and TRBJ2-2, with D perhaps TRBD1 (6 bases). The CDR3 spans 17 residues. Germline CDR1 SGHDN, CDR2 FVKESK. The ends were cut back, 0 bases at V and 4 bases at J, with 15 bases in the middle. CDR3 loop: CASSQDIGTHITGELFF. CDR3 in DNA: TGTGCCAGCAGCCAAGATATCGGGACACATATCACCGGGGAGCTGTTTTTT.

The chain links TRBV29-1 to TRBJ2-1; 7 bases align to TRBD1. J gave up 6 bases and V 2 bases, and 10 bases lay outside the gene matches. This CDR3 spans 15 amino acids. Germline lookup yields CDR1 SQVTM and CDR2 ANQGSEA. CDR3 amino acids: CSVESTGMWSNEQFF. DNA for the CDR3: TGCAGCGTTGAATCGACAGGGATGTGGAGCAATGAGCAGTTCTTC.

The chain employs TRBV2 and TRBJ2-2; 8 nucleotides match TRBD2. V trimming: 2 bases; J trimming: 0 bases; junction bases outside the gene matches: 2. Germline CDR1 and CDR2: SNHLY and FYNNEI. The CDR3 runs to 16 residues. The CDR3: CASSERLASNTGELFF. CDR3 sequence (DNA): TGTGCCAGCAGTGAAAGACTAGCGTCGAACACCGGGGAGCTGTTTTTT.

This clonotype has a handful of counts. CDR3 coding DNA: TGCGCCAGCAGCGTGGGACAGGGGGCAGGAGAGACCCAGTACTTC. This translates into CASSVGQGAGETQYF. The chain uses TRBV5-1 and TRBJ2-5; 12 nucleotides line up with TRBD1. The CDR3 length is 15 residues. Germline assignment: CDR1 SGHRS and CDR2 YFSETQ. V gave up 4 bases and J gave up 4 bases; unmatched junction bases: 5.

Ten or more counts support this clonotype. This rearrangement joins TRBV6-2 or TRBV6-3 to TRBJ1-1; 9 nucleotides match TRBD1. The length of the CDR3 is 15 residues. V lost 0 bases, J lost 6 bases, and 5 bases stayed unmatched. The germline V gene has CDR1 MNHEY and CDR2 SVGEGT. The CDR3 spells CASSYSGTGSAEAFF. The CDR3 DNA reads TGTGCCAGCAGTTACTCCGGGACAGGGTCGGCTGAAGCTTTCTTT.

This clonotype was observed many times. The chain couples TRBV2 to TRBJ2-3; 7 nucleotides agree with TRBD2. CDR1 and CDR2 (germline): SNHLY, FYNNEI. V lost 8 bases and J lost 2; bases outside the gene matches: 10. The CDR3 is 15 residues long. CDR3 bases: TGTGCCAGCGGGGCCGGGACTACCGACACAGATACGCAGTATTTT. As protein: CASGAGTTDTDTQYF.

This clonotype was counted a few times. This chain connects TRBV6-2 or TRBV6-3 to TRBJ2-1; D possibly corresponds to TRBD2 (6 bases). The germline gives CDR1 MNHEY, CDR2 SVGEGT. This CDR3 region has 13 residues. Trimming pared 4 bases from V and 8 bases from J, leaving 12 bases between. This CDR3 reads CASSFSSADEQFF. DNA of the CDR3: TGTGCCAGCAGTTTCTCTAGCGCGGATGAGCAGTTCTTC.

The sample holds many counts of this clonotype. V usage is TRBV7-2 and J usage is TRBJ2-1; D is unclear. V shed 0 bases and J shed 4 bases, with 10 bases lying between them. Germline CDR1 SGHTA, CDR2 FQGNSA. The CDR3 consists of 15 residues. In DNA, the CDR3 is TGTGCCAGCAGCTTAGCGGAGCAGTCATACAATGAGCAGTTCTTC. It is translated as CASSLAEQSYNEQFF.

This sequence joins TRBV11-1 and TRBJ2-2; 8 positions agree with TRBD2. The CDR3 has 19 residues. Trimming took 5 bases from V and 0 from J; bases not matched to a gene: 14. Germline CDR1 and CDR2: SGHAT and FQDESV (reference sequence). In DNA, the CDR3 is TGTGCCAGCAGCCTGGGGACGTGGCGGGGGGCCTCGAACACCGGGGAGCTGTTTTTT. The encoded protein is CASSLGTWRGASNTGELFF.

V is TRBV27 and J is TRBJ2-1; no clear D. From germline, CDR1 is MNHEY and CDR2 SMNVEV (reference sequence). The CDR3 contains 12 residues. Trimming removed 1 base from V and 7 bases from J, with 5 bases in between. CDR3 amino acids: CASSLFRNEQFF. The CDR3 DNA is TGTGCCAGCAGTTTATTCCGGAATGAGCAGTTCTTC.

This chain links TRBV4-1 with TRBJ2-3; perhaps D is TRBD1 or TRBD2 (5 bases each). In germline, CDR1 is MGHRA, CDR2 YSYEKL. Trimming stripped 1 base from V and 3 bases from J, with 11 bases between. This CDR3 is built from 15 residues. CDR3 DNA: TGCGCCAGCAGCCAAGCTGGCAGGGAGACAGATACGCAGTATTTT. The encoded protein is CASSQAGRETDTQYF.

In its sample, this clonotype was seen a few times. The J gene is TRBJ2-7, the V gene TRBV4-1, with a possible D match to TRBD1 (6 bases). Germline V gene data show CDR1 as MGHRA and CDR2 as YSYEKL. Trimming took off 3 bases at V and 6 bases at J, with 18 bases between the two ends. This CDR3 is 15 amino acids long. The CDR3 here is CASSQPIATGPEQYF. In nucleotides, the CDR3 is TGCGCCAGCAGCCAGCCAATCGCCACAGGGCCCGAGCAGTACTTC.

The chain is built from TRBV5-4 and TRBJ2-7; D is perhaps TRBD2 (7 bases). Germline V gene lookup returns CDR1 SGHNT and CDR2 YYREEE (reference sequence). The CDR3 has 14 amino acids. The ends were cut back, 2 bases at V and 4 bases at J, with 13 bases in the middle. CDR3 in amino acids: CASSFRGALYEQYF. CDR3 coding DNA: TGTGCCAGCAGCTTTCGGGGGGCCCTTTACGAGCAGTACTTC.

In this sample, this clonotype turned up a few times. This rearrangement joins TRBV4-3 to TRBJ1-1, with D hard to call. Germline V gene sequence: CDR1 LGHNA, CDR2 YSLEER. Trimming stripped 2 bases from V and 3 bases from J, with 16 bases between. The CDR3 spans 16 residues. This CDR3 is CASSQTPKEWDTEAFF. CDR3 nucleotide sequence: TGCGCCAGCAGCCAAACTCCCAAGGAGTGGGACACTGAAGCTTTCTTT.

Ten or more counts support this clonotype. This rearrangement joins TRBV20-1 to TRBJ1-2, with D uncertain. The CDR3 is 11 residues long. Trimming removed 6 bases at V and 0 bases at J, with 5 bases between. Germline lookup yields CDR1 DFQATT and CDR2 SNEGSKA (reference sequence). CDR3: CSAPANYGYTF. As DNA, the CDR3 is TGCAGTGCGCCAGCTAACTATGGCTACACCTTC.

This chain connects TRBV6-5 to TRBJ2-7; 8 bases map to TRBD2. Trimming cost V 4 bases and J 0 bases; bases outside gene matches: 5. This CDR3 spans 15 amino acids. Per germline, CDR1 MNHEY and CDR2 SVGAGI. The CDR3 region has the DNA TGTGCCAGCAGTTGGGGGGCGGGGGGCTCCTACGAGCAGTACTTC. This encodes CASSWGAGGSYEQYF.

V gene TRBV6-6 combines with J gene TRBJ2-7; no definite D call. CDR1 and CDR2 (germline): MNHNY, SVGAGI (reference sequence). Between the trimmed V and J ends, which lost 10 bases and 1 base, there was a span of 11 bases. The CDR3 has 12 residues. This CDR3 is CATSRDSYEQYV. The CDR3 DNA is TGTGCCACCTCTAGGGATTCCTACGAGCAGTACGTC.

This clonotype was seen ten or more times. V is TRBV12-3 or TRBV12-4 and J is TRBJ2-7; D might be TRBD2 (5 bases). V dropped 1 base and J dropped 5 bases, with 9 bases sitting between them. The CDR3 covers 13 residues. The DNA of the CDR3 is TGTGCCAGCAGTTTAGAACGGGAACACGAGCAGTACTTC. Amino acid sequence: CASSLEREHEQYF.

This clonotype is medium-sized within its sample. The rearrangement uses TRBV6-4 and TRBJ2-3, with 10 bases that match TRBD2. Germline V CDR1 and CDR2: MRHNA, SNTAGT. J was trimmed by 2 bases and V by 2 bases; bases with no gene match: 1. The CDR3 runs 15 residues. CDR3 sequence: CASSDSGGATDTQYF. The CDR3, as DNA: TGTGCCAGCAGTGACAGCGGGGGGGCCACAGATACGCAGTATTTT.

This clonotype appeared many times. The V call is TRBV4-1, the J call TRBJ1-5; a weak D match, TRBD1 (5 bases). The V gene's germline CDR1 is MGHRA and CDR2 YSYEKL. V was shortened by 1 base and J by 5 bases, with 12 bases between the two germline ends. The CDR3 has 15 residues. The CDR3 spells CASSQGGQLDQPQHF. The CDR3 nucleotides are TGCGCCAGCAGCCAAGGAGGACAACTCGATCAGCCCCAGCATTTT.

This clonotype was counted only a few times. The genes are TRBV10-3 and TRBJ2-5, with D perhaps TRBD2 (6 bases). V dropped 7 bases and J dropped 4 bases, with 13 bases sitting between them. Germline lookup yields CDR1 ENHRY and CDR2 SYGVKD. There are 13 residues in the CDR3. CDR3 sequence (DNA): TGTGCCATCAACGTACGGGAGTCAGAGACCCAGTACTTC. Translating it yields CAINVRESETQYF.

This clonotype was seen ten or more times. The chain combines TRBV5-8 with TRBJ2-4; D possibly matches TRBD1 or TRBD2 (6 bases each). This CDR3 contains 16 residues. With 8 bases removed from V and 1 base from J, the gap between germline ends came to 19 bases. Germline V gives CDR1 SGHTS, CDR2 YDEGEE. The CDR3 loop reads CARQGGSYSAKNIQYF. The CDR3 bases are TGTGCCAGGCAAGGGGGGAGCTACTCTGCCAAAAACATTCAGTACTTC. Filled out from reference TRBV5-8 and TRBJ2-4, the complete variable domain reads EAGVTQSPTHLIKTRGQQATLRCSPISGHTSVYWYQQALGLGLQFLLWYDEGEERNRGNFPPRFSGRQFPNYSSELNVNALELEDSALYLCARQGGSYSAKNIQYFGAGTRLSVL.

In regard to this clonotype: Given the absence of the conserved phenylalanine or tryptophan at the CDR3 end, a read error is likely. The rearrangement links TRBV11-3 to TRBJ2-1; D is unclear. This CDR3 has 14 amino acids. V was cut by 5 bases and J by 6 bases, with 14 bases left in between. The V gene's germline CDR1 is SGHNT and CDR2 YENEEA. The CDR3 DNA follows: TGTGCCAGCAGCCCCCCCGGTCTTTCCAATGAGCAGTTCCTC. It yields the protein CASSPPGLSNEQFL.

CDR3 sequence reads: CASSVLAGGFADTQYF. The CDR3 region has the DNA TGTGCCAGCAGTGTACTTGCGGGGGGGTTCGCAGATACGCAGTATTTT. The chain carries TRBV6-4 and TRBJ2-3; 9 bases are shared with TRBD2. Germline V lookup: CDR1 MRHNA, CDR2 SNTAGT. V lost 4 bases to trimming and J lost 4 bases; unmatched junction nucleotides: 9. This CDR3 comprises 16 residues.

This clonotype has just a few counts. V and J are TRBV7-3 and TRBJ1-1; no reliable D call. Germline CDR1 and CDR2: SGHTA and FQGTGA. The CDR3 is made up of 14 amino acids. Between the trimmed V and J ends, which lost 0 bases and 2 bases, there was a span of 7 bases. CDR3 protein: CASSLTPGNTEAFF. In DNA, the CDR3 is TGTGCCAGCAGCTTAACGCCCGGTAACACTGAAGCTTTCTTT.

The chain links TRBV29-1 to TRBJ2-6; D is uncertain. Trimming cost V 3 bases and J 0 bases, with 9 bases left between them. CDR3 length: 15 amino acids. Germline lookup yields CDR1 SQVTM and CDR2 ANQGSEA. CDR3 sequence (DNA): TGCAGCGTTGATACAGCCGACTCTGGGGCCAACGTCCTGACTTTC. Translation: CSVDTADSGANVLTF.

This clonotype was seen at least ten times. The chain links TRBV27 to TRBJ2-1; D remains ambiguous. Germline assignment: CDR1 MNHEY and CDR2 SMNVEV (reference sequence). CDR3 length: 15 residues. Trimming removed 1 base from V and 0 bases from J, with 7 bases in between. The CDR3 is CASSLLESSYNEQFF. CDR3 sequence (DNA): TGTGCCAGCAGTTTATTGGAAAGCTCCTACAATGAGCAGTTCTTC.